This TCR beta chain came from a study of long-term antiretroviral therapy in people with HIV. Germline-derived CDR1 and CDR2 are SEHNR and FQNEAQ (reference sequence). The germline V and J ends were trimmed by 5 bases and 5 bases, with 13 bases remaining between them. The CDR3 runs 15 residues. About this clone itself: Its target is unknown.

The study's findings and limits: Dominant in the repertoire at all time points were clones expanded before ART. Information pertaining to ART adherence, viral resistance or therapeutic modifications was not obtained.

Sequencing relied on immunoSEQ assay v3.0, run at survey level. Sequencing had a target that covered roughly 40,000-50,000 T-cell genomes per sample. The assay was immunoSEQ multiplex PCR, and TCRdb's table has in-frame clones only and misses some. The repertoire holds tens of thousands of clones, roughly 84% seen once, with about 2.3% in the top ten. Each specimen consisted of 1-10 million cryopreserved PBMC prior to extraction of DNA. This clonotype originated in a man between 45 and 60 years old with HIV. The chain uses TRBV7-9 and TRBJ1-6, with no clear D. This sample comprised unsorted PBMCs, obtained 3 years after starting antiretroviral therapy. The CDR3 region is CASSKDTINNSPLHF. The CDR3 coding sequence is TGTGCCAGCAGCAAAGACACGATTAATAATTCACCCCTCCACTTT.